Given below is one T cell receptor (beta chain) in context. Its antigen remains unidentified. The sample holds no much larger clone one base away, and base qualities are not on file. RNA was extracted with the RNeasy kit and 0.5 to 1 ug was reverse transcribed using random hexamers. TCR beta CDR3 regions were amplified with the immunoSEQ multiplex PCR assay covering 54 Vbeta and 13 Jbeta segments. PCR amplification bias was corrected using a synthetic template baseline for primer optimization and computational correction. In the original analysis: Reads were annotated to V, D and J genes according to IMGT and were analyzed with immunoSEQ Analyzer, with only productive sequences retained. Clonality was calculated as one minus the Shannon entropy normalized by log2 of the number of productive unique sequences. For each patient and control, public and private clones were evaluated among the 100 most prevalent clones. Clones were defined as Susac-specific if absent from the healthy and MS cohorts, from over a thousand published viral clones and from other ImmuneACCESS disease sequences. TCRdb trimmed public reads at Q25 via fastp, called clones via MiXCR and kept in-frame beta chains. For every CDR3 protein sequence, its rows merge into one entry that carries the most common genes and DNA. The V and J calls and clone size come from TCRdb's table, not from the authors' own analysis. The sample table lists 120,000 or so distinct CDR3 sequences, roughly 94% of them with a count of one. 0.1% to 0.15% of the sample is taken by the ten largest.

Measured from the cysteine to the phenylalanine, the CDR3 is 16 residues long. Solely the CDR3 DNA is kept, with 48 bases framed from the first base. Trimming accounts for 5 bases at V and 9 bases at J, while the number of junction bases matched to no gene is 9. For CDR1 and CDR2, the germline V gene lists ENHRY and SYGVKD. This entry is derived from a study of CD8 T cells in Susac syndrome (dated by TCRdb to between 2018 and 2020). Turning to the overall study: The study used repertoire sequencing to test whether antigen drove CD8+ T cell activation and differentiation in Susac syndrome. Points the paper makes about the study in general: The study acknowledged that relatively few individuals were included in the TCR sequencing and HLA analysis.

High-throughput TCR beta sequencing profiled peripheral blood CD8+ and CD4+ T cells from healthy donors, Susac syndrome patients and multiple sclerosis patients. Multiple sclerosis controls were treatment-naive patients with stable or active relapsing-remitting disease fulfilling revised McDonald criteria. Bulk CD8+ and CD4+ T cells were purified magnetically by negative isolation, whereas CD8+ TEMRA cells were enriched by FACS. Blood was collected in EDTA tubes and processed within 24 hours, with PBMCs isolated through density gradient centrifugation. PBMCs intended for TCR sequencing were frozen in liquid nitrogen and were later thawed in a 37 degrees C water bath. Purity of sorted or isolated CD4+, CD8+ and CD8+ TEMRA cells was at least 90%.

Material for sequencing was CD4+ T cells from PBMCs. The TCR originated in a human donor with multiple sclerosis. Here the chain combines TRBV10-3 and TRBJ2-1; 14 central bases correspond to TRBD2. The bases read TGTGCCATCAGTCACCCGACTAGCGGGAGGGCCGGTGAGCAGTTCTTC. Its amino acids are CAISHPTSGRAGEQFF.